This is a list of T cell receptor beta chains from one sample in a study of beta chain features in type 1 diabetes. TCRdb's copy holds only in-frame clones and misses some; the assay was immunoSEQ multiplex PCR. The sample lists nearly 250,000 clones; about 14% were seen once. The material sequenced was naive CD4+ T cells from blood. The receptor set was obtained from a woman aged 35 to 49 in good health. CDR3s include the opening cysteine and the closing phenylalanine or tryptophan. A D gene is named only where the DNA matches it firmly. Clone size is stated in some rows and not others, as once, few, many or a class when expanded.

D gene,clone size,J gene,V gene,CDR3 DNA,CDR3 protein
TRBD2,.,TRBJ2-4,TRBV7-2,TGTGCCAGCAGCTATGGACTAGCTCAAAACATTCAGTACTTC,CASSYGLAQNIQYF
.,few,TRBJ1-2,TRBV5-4,TGTGCCAGCAGCTCAACGCGCTCCGGGGATGGCTACACCTTC,CASSSTRSGDGYTF
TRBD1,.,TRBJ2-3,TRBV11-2,TGTGCCAGCAGCTTAAGGGACAGGACTTGGGGCACAGATACGCAGTATTTT,CASSLRDRTWGTDTQYF
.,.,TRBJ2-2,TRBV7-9,TGTGCCAGCAGCTTAGCCAGACTAGTAGCCGGGGAGCTGTTTTTT,CASSLARLVAGELFF
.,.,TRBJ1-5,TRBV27,TGTGCCAGCAGTTTGACAGGCATTGGCAATCAGCCCCAGCATTTT,CASSLTGIGNQPQHF
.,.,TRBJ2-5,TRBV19,TGTGCCAGTAGTATCAGCGTTCAAGAGACCCAGTACTTC,CASSISVQETQYF
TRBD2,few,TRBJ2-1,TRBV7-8,TGTGCCAGCGGTGCGACTAGCGGGGGATACAATGAGCAGTTCTTC,CASGATSGGYNEQFF
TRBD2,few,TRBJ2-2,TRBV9,TGTGCCAGCAGCGTAGCTAGCGGGGGGCCTCAGGGCACCGGGGAGCTGTTTTTT,CASSVASGGPQGTGELFF
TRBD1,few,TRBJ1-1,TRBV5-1,TGCGCCAGCAGCTTACAAGGACAGGGATGGCCTGAAGCTTTCTTT,CASSLQGQGWPEAFF
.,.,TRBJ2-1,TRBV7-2,TGTGCCAGCAATCCCCCCCGCCAGTCTAGAATCCGCAATGAGCAGTTCTTC,CASNPPRQSRIRNEQFF
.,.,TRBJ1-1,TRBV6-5,TGTGCCAGCAGTAAGACTGTGAACACTGAAGCTTTCTTT,CASSKTVNTEAFF
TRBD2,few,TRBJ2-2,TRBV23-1,TGCGCCAGCAGTCAAGGACTAGCGGGGGGCCCCTCGGGCACCGGGGAGCTGTTTTTT,CASSQGLAGGPSGTGELFF
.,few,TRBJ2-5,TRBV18,TGTGCCAGCTCACCGCCGGGACACAAAATACTCGCGGAGACCCAGTACTTC,CASSPPGHKILAETQYF
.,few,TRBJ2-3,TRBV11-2,TGTGCCAGCAGCTCATCCCATCCCACAGATACGCAGTATTTT,CASSSSHPTDTQYF
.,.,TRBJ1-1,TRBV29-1,TGCAGCGTTGGGGGTTCTGGGGGGGACACTGAAGCTTTCTTT,CSVGGSGGDTEAFF
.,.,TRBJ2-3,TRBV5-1,TGCGCCAGCAGCTTGTCGAGCGATACGCAGTATTTT,CASSLSSDTQYF